A single sample is the source of the 27 T cell receptor beta chains below, sequenced in a study of T cell changes during pregnancy in multiple sclerosis. The table came from immunoSEQ multiplex PCR; TCRdb's copy has only in-frame clones and leaves some out. The sample records some 16,000 clones, roughly four fifths being singletons. The sequencing here drew on CD8+ T cells from peripheral blood mononuclear cells, taken in the second trimester of pregnancy. These TCRs come from a female donor in good health, enrolled as a control in a pregnancy study.

The chain carries TRBV5-6 and TRBJ2-3, with D possibly being TRBD2 (6 bases). Germline V gene sequence: CDR1 SGHDT, CDR2 YYEEEE. V lost 4 bases and J lost 3, with 18 bases in between. CDR3 length: 16 residues. The CDR3 region has the DNA TGTGCCAGCAGCGCTTGGGGAGGAGGATTGACAGATACGCAGTATTTT. Translated, it gives CASSAWGGGLTDTQYF. Complete variable domain (other parts from reference TRBV5-6 and TRBJ2-3): DAGVTQSPTHLIKTRGQQVTLRCSPKSGHDTVSWYQQALGQGPQFIFQYYEEEERQRGNFPDRFSGHQFPNYSSELNVNALLLGDSALYLCASSAWGGGLTDTQYFGPGTRLTVL.

The rearrangement links TRBV9 to TRBJ1-3, with D possibly TRBD1 on 5 matching bases. Trimming left V 3 bases short and J 0 bases short, with 13 bases between. The CDR3 covers 16 residues. Germline values: CDR1 SGDLS, CDR2 YYNGEE. Here the CDR3 DNA reads TGTGCCAGCAGCGGAAAGGGGCCAAGCTCTGGAAACACCATATATTTT. It specifies CASSGKGPSSGNTIYF.

The chain is built from TRBV4-3 and TRBJ2-1; 9 nucleotides line up with TRBD2. This CDR3 is 15 amino acids long. CDR1 is LGHNA and CDR2 is YSLEER in the germline V gene. Trimming took 0 bases from V and 11 from J; bases not matched to a gene: 8. CDR3 in amino acids: CASSQDQGLAGQQFF. CDR3 sequence (DNA): TGCGCCAGCAGCCAAGATCAGGGGCTAGCGGGGCAGCAGTTCTTC.

The chain uses TRBV27 and TRBJ2-1; TRBD1 agrees at 8 bases. The trim removed 3 bases at V and 9 bases at J, leaving 4 bases unmatched. The CDR3 has 13 amino acids. Looked up from germline, CDR1 is MNHEY and CDR2 is SMNVEV (reference sequence). CDR3 in amino acids: CASSFQQGGEQFF. CDR3 sequence (DNA): TGTGCCAGCAGTTTTCAACAGGGGGGTGAGCAGTTCTTC.

This clone was found a few times. The chain carries TRBV7-3 and TRBJ2-4; 12 bases match TRBD2. Germline V CDR1 and CDR2: SGHTA, FQGTGA. CDR3 size: 20 residues. The V and J ends lost 5 bases and 0 bases, in that order; junction bases with no gene match: 14. The CDR3 reads CASSHTLKRTSGVAKNIQYF. CDR3 nucleotide sequence: TGTGCCAGCAGCCATACGCTAAAGCGGACTAGCGGGGTAGCCAAAAACATTCAGTACTTC.

The CDR3 DNA reads TGTGCCAGCAGTCCGACAGCCTACGAGCAGTACTTC. It specifies CASSPTAYEQYF. The J gene is TRBJ2-7, the V gene TRBV7-2; perhaps TRBD1 as D (5 bases). V was cut by 6 bases and J by 2 bases, with 8 bases left in between. Germline lookup yields CDR1 SGHTA and CDR2 FQGNSA. The CDR3 sequence is 12 residues long.

The V call is TRBV27, the J call TRBJ2-1; the D gene is possibly TRBD1 (6 bases). V was shortened by 6 bases and J by 5 bases, with 14 bases between the two germline ends. The CDR3 covers 14 residues. CDR1 is MNHEY and CDR2 is SMNVEV in the germline V gene (reference sequence). The CDR3 loop reads CASSDRILDNEQFF. Here the CDR3 DNA reads TGTGCCAGCAGCGACAGGATACTCGACAATGAGCAGTTCTTC.

This clone was counted only a few times. The chain employs TRBV4-3 and TRBJ2-6; possible D gene TRBD1, 7 bases. V lost 0 bases and J 2 bases, leaving 14 bases between the germline ends. Germline-derived CDR1 and CDR2 are LGHNA and YSLEER. This CDR3 has 18 amino acids. The CDR3, as DNA: TGCGCCAGCAGCCAAGATTCGGAGGGGGCGACTGGGGCCAACGTCCTGACTTTC. It is translated as CASSQDSEGATGANVLTF.

The rearrangement uses TRBV6-5 and TRBJ2-1; 7 bases agree with TRBD2. The CDR3 contains 15 residues. The V segment lost 4 bases and the J segment 0 bases; nucleotides outside the gene matches: 3. Per the germline V gene, CDR1 is MNHEY and CDR2 is SVGAGI. The CDR3: CASSSSGSSYNEQFF. DNA for the CDR3: TGTGCCAGCAGTTCTAGCGGCAGCTCCTACAATGAGCAGTTCTTC.

The rearrangement uses TRBV6-4 and TRBJ1-2, with D maybe TRBD1 (5 bases). Germline V CDR1 and CDR2: MRHNA, SNTAGT. V lost 2 bases and J 8 bases, leaving 15 bases between the germline ends. The CDR3 runs 14 residues. The CDR3 DNA reads TGTGCCAGCAGTGACACCCAGGGTTTGTACGGCTACACCTTC. Its translation is CASSDTQGLYGYTF.

This clone is medium-sized (0.01 to 0.1%). The chain has TRBV11-1 and TRBJ2-7; 7 positions match TRBD1. This CDR3 has 14 residues. From germline, CDR1 is SGHAT and CDR2 FQDESV (reference sequence). Unmatched junction bases numbered 5, after V lost 1 base and J lost 5 bases. CDR3 coding DNA: TGTGCCAGCAGCTTAGAAACAGGGGTCCACGAGCAGTACTTC. This translates into CASSLETGVHEQYF.

This chain joins TRBV4-3 and TRBJ2-2; possible D gene TRBD2, 5 bases. CDR1 and CDR2 (germline): LGHNA, YSLEER. V lost 1 base to trimming and J lost 0 bases, with 15 bases between them. There are 18 residues in the CDR3. This CDR3 reads CASSQGQIRLTNTGELFF. The CDR3 DNA is TGCGCCAGCAGCCAAGGCCAAATTAGACTAACGAACACCGGGGAGCTGTTTTTT.

The rearrangement uses TRBV5-5 and TRBJ2-7; 8 positions match TRBD2. With 1 base clipped from V and 6 bases from J, the junction kept 9 bases outside the gene matches. The CDR3 loop spans 15 amino acids. Germline V gene data show CDR1 as SGHKS and CDR2 as YYEKEE (reference sequence). CDR3: CASSLFSGGASEQYF. Here the CDR3 DNA reads TGTGCCAGCAGCTTGTTCAGCGGGGGCGCGTCCGAGCAGTACTTC. Full variable domain (outside the CDR3, taken from reference TRBV5-5 and TRBJ2-7): DAGVTQSPTHLIKTRGQQVTLRCSPISGHKSVSWYQQVLGQGPQFIFQYYEKEERGRGNFPDRFSARQFPNYSSELNVNALLLGDSALYLCASSLFSGGASEQYFGPGTRLTVT.

This chain uses TRBV29-1 with TRBJ1-2; D gene uncertain. The V gene lost 6 bases and the J gene lost 5 bases, with 13 bases spanning the gap. The CDR3 is 12 residues long. The V gene's germline CDR1 is SQVTM and CDR2 ANQGSEA. CDR3 nucleotides: TGCAGCGTGAAACTTAATTCTTATGGCTACACCTTC. Its protein is CSVKLNSYGYTF.

This chain joins TRBV19 and TRBJ1-2, with TRBD1 identical over 7 bases. Trimming removed 5 bases from V and 4 bases from J; junction bases left unmatched: 10. This CDR3 has 15 residues. Germline V gene sequence: CDR1 LNHDA, CDR2 SQIVND (reference sequence). The CDR3: CASSSVTGTVYGYTF. DNA for the CDR3: TGTGCCAGTAGTTCAGTAACCGGGACAGTCTATGGCTACACCTTC.

This clone was counted a few times. This chain joins TRBV9 and TRBJ1-4; D unresolved. CDR3 length equals 13 residues. Germline V gene data show CDR1 as SGDLS and CDR2 as YYNGEE. V dropped 4 bases and J dropped 4 bases, with 8 bases sitting between them. The CDR3 coding sequence is TGTGCCAGCAGCCCCGAGTTTAATGAAAAACTGTTTTTT. Its translation is CASSPEFNEKLFF.

The chain couples TRBV5-5 to TRBJ1-2; D is ambiguous. CDR3 size: 14 residues. The V gene's germline CDR1 is SGHKS and CDR2 YYEKEE (reference sequence). The ends were cut back, 4 bases at V and 0 bases at J, with 10 bases in the middle. The CDR3 nucleotides are TGTGCCAGCAGCCAGAGGAGGACTAACTATGGCTACACCTTC. This gives the protein CASSQRRTNYGYTF.

J is TRBJ1-1 and V is TRBV11-2; 9 nucleotides agree with TRBD1. V trimming: 5 bases; J trimming: 6 bases; junction bases outside the gene matches: 4. Germline CDR1 and CDR2: SGHAT and FQNNGV. This CDR3 is built from 13 residues. DNA of the CDR3: TGTGCCAGCAGCGGTTGGACAGGGGCTGAAGCTTTCTTT. Encoded protein: CASSGWTGAEAFF.

This rearrangement joins TRBV5-1 to TRBJ2-2; tentative D call: TRBD2 (7 bases). Germline CDR1 reads SGHRS; CDR2 reads YFSETQ. The V end lost 4 bases, the J end lost 7 bases, and 17 bases lay between the germline ends. CDR3 length equals 15 residues. CDR3 in DNA: TGCGCCAGCAGCCCCTACGGGGGGCAAGGCGGGGAGCTGTTTTTT. Translating it yields CASSPYGGQGGELFF.

The J gene is TRBJ1-2, the V gene TRBV5-4; D gene uncertain. Germline V gene sequence: CDR1 SGHNT, CDR2 YYREEE (reference sequence). V lost 0 bases and J lost 3, with 9 bases in between. This CDR3 has 14 residues. The CDR3, as DNA: TGTGCCAGCAGCTTGGAGATGGGAGACTATGGCTACACCTTC. Translating gives CASSLEMGDYGYTF.

The CDR3 DNA is TGTGCCAGCAGTTTATCTGTGACAGGGCTAACTGAAGCTTTCTTT. It codes for CASSLSVTGLTEAFF. This chain uses TRBV27 with TRBJ1-1, with 7 bases that match TRBD1. The V segment lost 0 bases and the J segment 5 bases; nucleotides outside the gene matches: 6. Germline V gene data show CDR1 as MNHEY and CDR2 as SMNVEV (reference sequence). CDR3 size: 15 residues.

This chain connects TRBV6-5 to TRBJ2-7; 9 nucleotides match TRBD1. Germline V gene sequence: CDR1 MNHEY, CDR2 SVGAGI. The trim removed 6 bases at V and 3 bases at J, leaving 3 bases unmatched. The CDR3 is made up of 13 amino acids. The CDR3 loop is CASRGTGLYEQYF. In nucleotides, the CDR3 is TGTGCCAGCAGGGGGACAGGGCTCTACGAGCAGTACTTC.

The chain employs TRBV6-6 and TRBJ1-5, with no clear D. CDR1 and CDR2 from the germline V gene are MNHNY and SVGAGI (reference sequence). With 7 bases removed from V and 0 bases from J, the gap between germline ends came to 13 bases. The CDR3 is 15 residues long. The CDR3 spells CASIYTGNSNQPQHF. The CDR3 DNA reads TGTGCCAGCATATACACCGGGAATAGCAATCAGCCCCAGCATTTT.

This clone was picked up one time. The chain has TRBV4-3 and TRBJ2-5, with 7 bases identical to TRBD1. The V and J ends lost 4 bases and 5 bases, in that order; junction bases with no gene match: 10. The CDR3 spans 15 residues. Per germline, CDR1 LGHNA and CDR2 YSLEER. The CDR3 sequence: CASSPRQGTQETQYF. The CDR3 DNA sequence: TGCGCCAGCAGCCCACGACAGGGTACCCAGGAGACCCAGTACTTC.

This clone was picked up a small number of times. This CDR3 reads CASSLVAGGAQETQYF. The CDR3 nucleotides read TGCGCCAGCAGCTTGGTCGCGGGGGGGGCCCAAGAGACCCAGTACTTC. V usage is TRBV5-1 and J usage is TRBJ2-5; 9 positions match TRBD2. The germline CDR1 and CDR2 sequences are SGHRS and YFSETQ. This CDR3 is built from 16 residues. The V segment lost 0 bases and the J segment 1 base; nucleotides outside the gene matches: 4.

This clone has a single count. The chain recombines TRBV2 with TRBJ1-5; a possible D gene is TRBD1 (5 bases). There are 13 residues in the CDR3. Trimming removed 10 bases at V and 1 base at J, with 11 bases between. CDR1 and CDR2 (germline): SNHLY, FYNNEI. Written as DNA, the CDR3 is TGTGCCACCCAGACAGAGAGCAATCAGCCCCAGCATTTT. Encoded protein: CATQTESNQPQHF.

This clone was observed a single time. The rearrangement links TRBV30 to TRBJ2-7; D is uncertain. The CDR3 is made up of 11 amino acids. Between the trimmed V and J ends, which lost 0 bases and 5 bases, there was a span of 5 bases. Germline V gene lookup returns CDR1 GTSNPN and CDR2 SVGIG (reference sequence). The CDR3 DNA follows: TGTGCCTGGAGTGTATCCAACGAGCAGTACTTC. Translation: CAWSVSNEQYF.